This T cell receptor beta chain was observed in a study of cytomegalovirus exposure and HLA in healthy donors. Whole-study context: The 90 to 150 validation repertoires, a later analysis reported, used the same platform as the approximately 730 repertoires from the first cohort.

General study findings and limits: Overall, roughly 170 TCR beta chains were annotated as cytomegalovirus-associated. Three CMV-associated chains were confirmed in vitro to be specific for CMV antigens.

Profiling relied on immunoSEQ multiplex PCR, and the TCRdb table lists in-frame clones only, not all of them. The table has over 200,000 clones, about nine tenths seen once. Comment on this clone: Its target is unknown.

Sequencing was done on a sample of PBMCs. The TCR was taken from a woman under 30 in good health and CMV-seropositive.

The CDR3 loop reads CASSLEGTSIVSEQFF. CDR3 coding DNA: TGTGCCAGCAGCCTTGAGGGGACTAGCATCGTCAGTGAGCAGTTCTTC. The chain couples TRBV13 to TRBJ2-1, with 9 bases aligning to TRBD2. The CDR3 extends over 16 amino acids. Looked up from germline, CDR1 is PRHDT and CDR2 is FYEKMQ (reference sequence). The trim removed 5 bases at V and 9 bases at J, leaving 14 bases unmatched.